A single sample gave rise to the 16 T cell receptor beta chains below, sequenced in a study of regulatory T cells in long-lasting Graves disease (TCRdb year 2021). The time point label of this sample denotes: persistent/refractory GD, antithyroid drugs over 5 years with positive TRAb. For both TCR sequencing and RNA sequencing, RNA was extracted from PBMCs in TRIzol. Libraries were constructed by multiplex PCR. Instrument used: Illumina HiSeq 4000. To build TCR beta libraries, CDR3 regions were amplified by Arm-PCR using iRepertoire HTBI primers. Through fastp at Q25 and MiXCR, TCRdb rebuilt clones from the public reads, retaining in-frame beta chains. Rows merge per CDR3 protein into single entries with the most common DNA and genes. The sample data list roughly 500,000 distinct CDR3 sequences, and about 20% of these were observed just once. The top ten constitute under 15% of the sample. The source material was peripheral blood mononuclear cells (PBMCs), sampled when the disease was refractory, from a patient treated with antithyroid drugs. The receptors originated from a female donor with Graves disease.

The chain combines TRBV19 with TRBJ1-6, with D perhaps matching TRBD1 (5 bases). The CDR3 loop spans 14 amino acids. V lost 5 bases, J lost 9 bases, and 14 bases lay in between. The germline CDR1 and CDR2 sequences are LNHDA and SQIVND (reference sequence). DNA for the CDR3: TGTGCCAGTAGTTTATACCAGGGCACTTCACCCCTCCACTTT. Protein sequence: CASSLYQGTSPLHF.

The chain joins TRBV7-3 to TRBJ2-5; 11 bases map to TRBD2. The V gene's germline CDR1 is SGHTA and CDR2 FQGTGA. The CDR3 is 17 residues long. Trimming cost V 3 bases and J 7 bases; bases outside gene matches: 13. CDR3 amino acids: CASSLFALAGVGGTQYF. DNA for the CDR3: TGTGCCAGCAGCTTGTTCGCACTAGCGGGAGTCGGGGGGACCCAGTACTTC. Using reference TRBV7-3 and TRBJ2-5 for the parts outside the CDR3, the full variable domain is GAGVSQTPSNKVTEKGKYVELRCDPISGHTALYWYRQSLGQGPEFLIYFQGTGAADDSGLPNDRFFAVRPEGSVSTLKIQRTERGDSAVYLCASSLFALAGVGGTQYFGPGTRLLVL.

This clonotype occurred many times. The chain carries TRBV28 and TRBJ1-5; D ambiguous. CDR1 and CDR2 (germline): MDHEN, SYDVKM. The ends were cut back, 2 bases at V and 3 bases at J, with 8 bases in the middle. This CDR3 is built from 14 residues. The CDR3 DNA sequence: TGTGCCAGCAGTTTACAACAGATCAATCAGCCCCAGCATTTT. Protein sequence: CASSLQQINQPQHF. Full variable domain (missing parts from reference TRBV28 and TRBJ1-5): DVKVTQSSRYLVKRTGEKVFLECVQDMDHENMFWYRQDPGLGLRLIYFSYDVKMKEKGDIPEGYSVSREKKERFSLILESASTNQTSMYLCASSLQQINQPQHFGDGTRLSIL.

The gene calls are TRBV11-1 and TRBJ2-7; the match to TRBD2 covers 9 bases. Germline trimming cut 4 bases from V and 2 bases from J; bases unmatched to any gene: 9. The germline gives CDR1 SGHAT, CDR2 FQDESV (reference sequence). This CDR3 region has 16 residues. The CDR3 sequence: CASSSPESGRPYEQYF. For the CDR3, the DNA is TGTGCCAGCAGCTCTCCGGAGAGCGGGAGGCCCTACGAGCAGTACTTC.

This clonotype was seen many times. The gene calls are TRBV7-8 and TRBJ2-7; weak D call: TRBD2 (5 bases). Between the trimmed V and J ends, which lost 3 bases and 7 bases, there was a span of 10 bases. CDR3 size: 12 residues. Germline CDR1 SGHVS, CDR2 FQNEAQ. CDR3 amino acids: CASSFSTGEQYF. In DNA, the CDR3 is TGTGCCAGCAGCTTCTCGACGGGAGAGCAGTACTTC.

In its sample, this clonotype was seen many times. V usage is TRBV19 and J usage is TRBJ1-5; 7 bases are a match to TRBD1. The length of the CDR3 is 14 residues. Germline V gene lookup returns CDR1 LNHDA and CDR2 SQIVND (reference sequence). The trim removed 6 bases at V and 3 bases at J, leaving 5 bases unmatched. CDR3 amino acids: CASRKGQLNQPQHF. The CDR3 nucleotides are TGTGCCAGTAGGAAGGGACAGCTCAATCAGCCCCAGCATTTT.

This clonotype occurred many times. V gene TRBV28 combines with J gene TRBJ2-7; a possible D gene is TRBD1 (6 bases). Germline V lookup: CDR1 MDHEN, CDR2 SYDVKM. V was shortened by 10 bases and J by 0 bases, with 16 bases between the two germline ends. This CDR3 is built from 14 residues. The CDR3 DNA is TGTGCCACCGAACGATCGGACAGCTCCTACGAGCAGTACTTC. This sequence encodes CATERSDSSYEQYF.

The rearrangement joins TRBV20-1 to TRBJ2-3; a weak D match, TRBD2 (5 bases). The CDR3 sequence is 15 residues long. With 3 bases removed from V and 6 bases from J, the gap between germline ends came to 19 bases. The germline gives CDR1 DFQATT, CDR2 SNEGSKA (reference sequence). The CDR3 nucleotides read TGCAGTGCTAGGGCGCGGGCGGTCGGCGTGGATACGCAGTATTTT. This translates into CSARARAVGVDTQYF.

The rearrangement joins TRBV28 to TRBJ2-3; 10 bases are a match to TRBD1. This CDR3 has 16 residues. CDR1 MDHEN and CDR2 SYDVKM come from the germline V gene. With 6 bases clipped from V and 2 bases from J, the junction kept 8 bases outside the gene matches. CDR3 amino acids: CASRPRGTGDTDTQYF. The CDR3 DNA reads TGTGCCAGCAGGCCCCGTGGGACAGGGGACACAGATACGCAGTATTTT.

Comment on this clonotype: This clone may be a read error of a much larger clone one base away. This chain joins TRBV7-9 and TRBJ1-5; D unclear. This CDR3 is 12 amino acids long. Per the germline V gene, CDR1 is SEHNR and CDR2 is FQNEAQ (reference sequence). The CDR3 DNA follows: TGTGCCAGCAGCTTAGAGAGTCAGCCCCAGCAATTT. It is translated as CASSLESQPQQF.

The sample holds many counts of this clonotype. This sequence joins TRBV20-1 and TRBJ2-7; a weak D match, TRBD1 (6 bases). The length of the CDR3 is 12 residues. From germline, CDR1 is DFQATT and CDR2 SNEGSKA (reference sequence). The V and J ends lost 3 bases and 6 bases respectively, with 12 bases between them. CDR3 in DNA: TGCAGTGCTAGTTTAACAGGGAGCGAGCAGTACTTC. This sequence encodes CSASLTGSEQYF.

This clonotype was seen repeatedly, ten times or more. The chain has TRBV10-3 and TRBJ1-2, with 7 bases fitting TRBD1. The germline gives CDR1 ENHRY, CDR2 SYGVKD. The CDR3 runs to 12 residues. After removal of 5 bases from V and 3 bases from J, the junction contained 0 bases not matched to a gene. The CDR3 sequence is CAISQGDYGYTF. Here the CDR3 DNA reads TGTGCCATCAGTCAGGGGGACTATGGCTACACCTTC.

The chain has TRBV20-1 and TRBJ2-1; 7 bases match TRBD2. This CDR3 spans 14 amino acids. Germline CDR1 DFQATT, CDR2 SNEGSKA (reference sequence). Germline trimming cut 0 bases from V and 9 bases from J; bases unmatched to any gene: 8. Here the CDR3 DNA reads TGCAGTGCTAGAGATGCGGGGGATGTCCTTGAGCAGTTCTTC. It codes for CSARDAGDVLEQFF.

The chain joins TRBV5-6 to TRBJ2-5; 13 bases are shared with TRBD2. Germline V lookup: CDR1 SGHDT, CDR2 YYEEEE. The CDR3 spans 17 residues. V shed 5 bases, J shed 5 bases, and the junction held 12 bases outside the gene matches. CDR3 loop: CASSHLTGTSGVETQYF. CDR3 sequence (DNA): TGTGCCAGCAGTCACCTGACCGGGACTAGCGGGGTGGAGACCCAGTACTTC.

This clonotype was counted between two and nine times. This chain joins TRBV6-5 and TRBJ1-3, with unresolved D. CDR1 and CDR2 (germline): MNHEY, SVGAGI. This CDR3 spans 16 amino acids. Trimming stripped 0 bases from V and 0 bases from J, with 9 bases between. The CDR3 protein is CASSYSNPISGNTIYF. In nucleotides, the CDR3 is TGTGCCAGCAGTTACTCGAATCCGATCTCTGGAAACACCATATATTTT.

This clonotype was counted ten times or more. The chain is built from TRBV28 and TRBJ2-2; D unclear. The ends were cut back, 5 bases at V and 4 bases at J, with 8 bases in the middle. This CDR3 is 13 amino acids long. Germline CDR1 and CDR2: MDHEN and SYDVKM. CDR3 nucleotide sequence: TGTGCCAGCAGTCGTCGAGTCACCGGGGAGCTGTTTTTT. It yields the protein CASSRRVTGELFF. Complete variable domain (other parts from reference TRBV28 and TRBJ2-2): DVKVTQSSRYLVKRTGEKVFLECVQDMDHENMFWYRQDPGLGLRLIYFSYDVKMKEKGDIPEGYSVSREKKERFSLILESASTNQTSMYLCASSRRVTGELFFGEGSRLTVL.